Following are 21 T cell receptor beta chains from one sample sequenced in a study of blood T cells in healthy people across ages. PCR was performed a second time for roughly 7 to 12 cycles using a sample-barcoded 5' primer and a J-beta primer mix. From the 5' RACE reads, TCRdb called clonotypes with MiXCR, one entry per CDR3 protein. The data contain roughly 1.7 million distinct CDR3 sequences, around 35% of them singletons. What was sequenced was blood. The receptors derive from a woman aged 25 to 39 in good health.

In its sample, this clonotype was seen many times. The chain couples TRBV4-1 to TRBJ1-5, with unresolved D. The CDR3 totals 13 residues. Trimming took off 0 bases at V and 7 bases at J, with 7 bases between the two ends. Per the germline V gene, CDR1 is MGHRA and CDR2 is YSYEKL. The CDR3 DNA follows: TGCGCCAGCAGCCAAGATAACGCCCAGCCCCAGCATTTT. Translated, it gives CASSQDNAQPQHF.

Notes on this clonotype: The junction does not match germline at one end; this may be a read error. This chain links TRBV6-5 with TRBJ2-3; TRBD2 agrees at 7 bases. In germline, CDR1 is MNHEY, CDR2 SVGAGI. The CDR3 sequence is 17 residues long. The CDR3 loop reads CASSYFLPGGFADTRYF. The CDR3 nucleotides are TGTGCCAGCAGTTACTTTCTACCCGGGGGGTTCGCAGATACGCGGTATTTT.

J is TRBJ1-4 and V is TRBV2; 8 positions agree with TRBD1. The J segment lost 0 bases and the V segment lost 6 bases, leaving 9 bases of the junction unmatched. The germline gives CDR1 SNHLY, CDR2 FYNNEI. This CDR3 has 17 amino acids. CDR3 nucleotides: TGTGCCAGCAGCCCGCGGGACAGGCTTGCAACTAATGAAAAACTGTTTTTT. Translated: CASSPRDRLATNEKLFF.

Comment on this clonotype: One junction end does not reproduce the germline sequence, and a read error may be involved. V usage is TRBV10-3 and J usage is TRBJ1-1; D is perhaps TRBD1 (5 bases). Germline V CDR1 and CDR2: ENHRY, SYGVKD. There are 12 residues in the CDR3. In DNA, the CDR3 is TGTGTCATCAGGAGGGGGAACACTGAAGCTTTCTTT. Its translation: CVIRRGNTEAFF.

This clonotype was counted a few times. The chain employs TRBV20-1 and TRBJ1-2, with 9 bases aligning to TRBD1. The ends lost 4 bases at V and 8 bases at J; junction bases unmatched: 11. This CDR3 region has 14 residues. The germline gives CDR1 DFQATT, CDR2 SNEGSKA (reference sequence). The CDR3 DNA follows: TGCAGTGCTACGGGACAGGGAACGGGTGGGGGCTACACCTTC. Translated: CSATGQGTGGGYTF.

This clonotype was picked up a small number of times. This rearrangement joins TRBV25-1 to TRBJ2-1; TRBD2 is a possible D gene (5 bases). With 0 bases removed from V and 9 bases from J, the gap between germline ends came to 9 bases. The CDR3 consists of 13 residues. CDR1 MGHDK and CDR2 SYGVNS come from the germline V gene. Here the CDR3 DNA reads TGTGCCAGCAGTGAATACGAGGGAGCTGAGCAGTTCTTC. Protein product: CASSEYEGAEQFF.

This chain links TRBV4-1 with TRBJ2-1; tentatively, D is TRBD1 (6 bases). The V gene lost 5 bases and the J gene lost 8 bases, with 10 bases spanning the gap. Germline loops: CDR1 MGHRA, CDR2 YSYEKL. The CDR3 consists of 12 residues. DNA for the CDR3: TGCGCCAGCAGCAGGGGGTTGGATGAGCAGTTCTTC. Protein sequence: CASSRGLDEQFF.

The V call is TRBV4-1, the J call TRBJ2-2; the D call may be TRBD1 or TRBD2 (6 bases each). The CDR3 has 15 residues. Trimming removed 4 bases from V and 6 bases from J, with 15 bases in between. Germline assignment: CDR1 MGHRA and CDR2 YSYEKL. This CDR3 is CASSRVAEGAGELFF. The CDR3 DNA reads as TGCGCCAGCAGCCGAGTAGCGGAGGGGGCCGGGGAGCTGTTTTTT.

This rearrangement joins TRBV28 to TRBJ2-1; a weak D match, TRBD2 (7 bases). The CDR3 has 17 amino acids. V lost 0 bases and J 4 bases, leaving 16 bases between the germline ends. From germline, CDR1 is MDHEN and CDR2 SYDVKM. The CDR3 here is CASSLWGGLKGYNEQFF. The CDR3 nucleotides read TGTGCCAGCAGTTTATGGGGGGGGCTTAAAGGATACAATGAGCAGTTCTTC.

The chain has TRBV5-1 and TRBJ1-2, with unresolved D. This CDR3 comprises 14 residues. Germline CDR1 SGHRS, CDR2 YFSETQ. The V and J ends lost 3 bases and 0 bases respectively, with 9 bases between them. This chain's CDR3 is CASSYKEPNYGYTF. The CDR3 nucleotides read TGCGCCAGCAGCTATAAGGAACCTAACTATGGCTACACCTTC.

This chain connects TRBV4-1 to TRBJ1-4; D may be TRBD1 (5 bases). V was cut by 2 bases and J by 3 bases, with 7 bases left in between. CDR3 length: 14 amino acids. Germline V gives CDR1 MGHRA, CDR2 YSYEKL. The CDR3 DNA follows: TGCGCCAGCAGCCAACAGGGATCTAATGAAAAACTGTTTTTT. It encodes CASSQQGSNEKLFF.

The chain carries TRBV2 and TRBJ2-5; D call uncertain. Trimming stripped 4 bases from V and 5 bases from J, with 11 bases between. Per the germline V gene, CDR1 is SNHLY and CDR2 is FYNNEI. CDR3 length: 13 residues. The CDR3 nucleotides read TGTGCCAGCAGTGGGAACCGCCAGGAGACCCAGTACTTC. Protein sequence: CASSGNRQETQYF.

This clonotype was recorded at least ten times. This chain links TRBV7-2 with TRBJ1-2; D call uncertain. V lost 4 bases to trimming and J lost 4 bases, with 10 bases between them. Germline V lookup: CDR1 SGHTA, CDR2 FQGNSA. This CDR3 has 13 amino acids. The CDR3 coding sequence is TGTGCCAGCAGCTCCTTGGGCGGCTATGGCTACACCTTC. Amino acid sequence: CASSSLGGYGYTF.

The V and J genes are TRBV20-1 and TRBJ2-1, with 11 bases identical to TRBD2. Germline assignment: CDR1 DFQATT and CDR2 SNEGSKA (reference sequence). Trimming at V came to 5 bases and at J to 9 bases, leaving 9 bases not matched to a gene. This CDR3 comprises 14 residues. CDR3 in DNA: TGCAGTGCTCCTAGACTAGCGGGGTTTAGTGAGCAGTTCTTC. The encoded protein is CSAPRLAGFSEQFF.

Of note for this clonotype: Being one base from a much bigger clone, this may be a read error. The chain is built from TRBV25-1 and TRBJ2-5; a weak D match, TRBD1 (5 bases). This CDR3 comprises 17 residues. Germline-derived CDR1 and CDR2 are MGHDK and SYGVNS. CDR3 nucleotide sequence: TGTGCCAGCAGTGACCCGCAGGGCCTTTCCGTTCAAGAGACCCGGTACTTC. Protein: CASSDPQGLSVQETRYF.

V usage is TRBV27 and J usage is TRBJ1-1; a possible D gene is TRBD1 (5 bases). Germline lookup yields CDR1 MNHEY and CDR2 SMNVEV (reference sequence). The V end was cut by 10 bases, the J end by 4 bases, with 13 bases between. The CDR3 sequence is 12 residues long. This CDR3 reads CATRFGGTEAFF. Here the CDR3 DNA reads TGTGCCACCCGATTTGGGGGCACTGAAGCTTTCTTT.

The gene calls are TRBV21-1 and TRBJ2-3; the listed D gene, TRBD2, was not tested against the DNA. TRBV21-1 is marked as a pseudogene. This CDR3 is built from 21 residues. The CDR3 region has the DNA TGTGCCAGCAGCAAAGAGGTTGGGCTAGCGGGCCTCCTTACTAGCACAGATACGCAGTATTTT. Residues: CASSKEVGLAGLLTSTDTQYF.

This chain joins TRBV20-1 and TRBJ1-2, with D possibly being TRBD1 (6 bases). The V and J ends lost 6 bases and 1 base respectively, with 15 bases between them. From germline, CDR1 is DFQATT and CDR2 SNEGSKA (reference sequence). The CDR3 runs 14 residues. For the CDR3, the DNA is TGCAGTGCAACCACAGGGATTAATAACTATGGCTACACCTTC. It encodes CSATTGINNYGYTF.

CDR3 region: CAWSVLGPGEATQYF. CDR3 coding DNA: TGTGCCTGGAGTGTACTCGGGCCGGGGGAAGCGACCCAGTACTTC. The chain employs TRBV30 and TRBJ2-5, with D possibly matching TRBD2 (6 bases). The V gene's germline CDR1 is GTSNPN and CDR2 SVGIG (reference sequence). The V end was cut by 0 bases, the J end by 7 bases, with 18 bases between. This CDR3 is 15 amino acids long.

V usage is TRBV7-9 and J usage is TRBJ2-5; a weak D match, TRBD2 (6 bases). CDR3 length: 15 amino acids. From germline, CDR1 is SEHNR and CDR2 FQNEAQ (reference sequence). The germline V and J ends were trimmed by 3 bases and 5 bases, with 16 bases remaining between them. The CDR3 here is CASSFPGLLEETQYF. CDR3 bases: TGTGCCAGCAGCTTTCCGGGACTCTTGGAGGAGACCCAGTACTTC. The whole variable domain, remainder taken from reference TRBV7-9 and TRBJ2-5, is DTGVSQNPRHKITKRGQNVTFRCDPISEHNRLYWYRQTLGQGPEFLTYFQNEAQLEKSRLLSDRFSAERPKGSFSTLEIQRTEQGDSAMYLCASSFPGLLEETQYFGPGTRLLVL.

In its sample, this clonotype was seen a few times. The chain links TRBV6-9 to TRBJ2-5, with 11 bases lining up with TRBD2. Germline CDR1 MNHGY, CDR2 SVAAGI. The length of the CDR3 is 18 residues. V gave up 2 bases and J gave up 5 bases; unmatched junction bases: 13. As DNA, the CDR3 is TGTGCCAGCAGTTATAGCTGGCTAGCGGGGGGATGGAGGGAGACCCAGTACTTC. This sequence encodes CASSYSWLAGGWRETQYF.